This T cell receptor beta chain comes out of a study of T-cell memory formation after mild COVID-19. Study observations and caveats: Contracting CD4+ clones sat mainly in CM and EM; CD8+ in EMRA.

TCRdb re-analysed the 5' RACE reads in MiXCR, keeping a single row per CDR3 protein. This sample has about 90,000 distinct CDR3 sequences, with roughly 16% found just once. Germline CDR1 DFQATT, CDR2 SNEGSKA (reference sequence). Trimming cost V 6 bases and J 4 bases; bases outside gene matches: 23. The length of the CDR3 is 19 residues. This clonotype has a handful of counts. What it binds is not known. Material for sequencing was PBMCs or a T cell subset sorted from them (not recorded which). J is TRBJ2-7 and V is TRBV20-1, with 11 bases aligning to TRBD2. The origin of this receptor is a man aged 18 to 29 who had mild COVID-19 (a few samples of this study predate the infection). Cell type and time point are not known. This CDR3 reads CSAPGGSGGRLAGGYEQYF. The DNA of the CDR3 is TGCAGTGCCCCGGGGGGATCAGGGGGCCGGCTAGCGGGGGGATACGAGCAGTACTTC.